The present TCR beta chain was sequenced within a study of OX40 agonist ivuxolimab in advanced cancers. Notes on the research overall: Ivuxolimab, which targeted the costimulatory receptor OX40 (CD134), was an agonistic, fully human IgG2 monoclonal antibody. In the dose-escalation cohort, about four fifths of patients were male, and the mean age was 60 years with a range of roughly 20 to 80. The paper describes the monotherapy dose-escalation part (N of about 52 patients) of the phase I trial of ivuxolimab. Partial responses were achieved by three dose-escalation patients, of whom one had hepatocellular carcinoma and two had cutaneous melanoma. Prior anti-PD-1, anti-PD-L1 or anti-CTLA-4 therapy was permitted, and 30% to 50% of dose-escalation patients had received checkpoint inhibitors. Intravenous ivuxolimab was administered to patients every 2 weeks at six dose levels: 0.01, 0.1, 0.3, 1.5, 3 and 10 mg/kg. Of the approximately 50 dose-escalation patients, hepatocellular carcinoma was present in approximately 20, melanoma in approximately 15, renal cell carcinoma in 9 and head and neck cancer in 9. Peripheral TCRbeta sequencing aimed to test whether ivuxolimab altered TCR sequence diversity and caused clonal T-cell expansion.

From its cysteine to its phenylalanine, the CDR3 spans 15 amino acids. Only CDR3 DNA remains: 45 bases, in frame from the first base. At the junction V is shortened by 2 bases and J by 7 bases; bases outside the gene matches: 5. Reading the germline V gene gives CDR1 KGHSH and CDR2 LQKENI. A few counts support this clone. Its recognized antigen is unknown. Per-base qualities were not stored, and no clone one base away is much larger. What the work shows at the level of the full study, not this receptor alone: In partial responders in the 0.1-3.0 mg/kg groups, normalized peripheral clonal expansion was found to be among the lowest, especially among CD8+ T cells. On average, CD8+ T cells showed more expanded clones than CD4+ T cells after ivuxolimab. At doses from 0.1 to 3.0 mg/kg, clonal expansion was seen in both CD4+ and CD8+ blood T cells between baseline and week 6. Low levels of normalized T-cell clonal expansion were also seen in some patients who did not respond. The antigen specificity of the peripheral T cells that underwent clonal expansion was not determined.

Patients with a history of autoimmune disease or receiving systemic immunosuppression were excluded from the trial. In every dose cohort, peripheral blood was drawn for TCR sequencing at baseline, cycle 4 day 1, and cycle 7 day 1. Samples came from an open-label, multicenter, first-in-human phase I dose-escalation trial of ivuxolimab. Adults with locally advanced or metastatic melanoma, renal cell carcinoma, hepatocellular carcinoma or head and neck squamous cell carcinoma were enrolled in the trial. Before TCR sequencing, CD4+ T cells and CD8+ T cells from peripheral blood were sorted into separate populations. For sequencing of the TCRbeta CDR3 region, genomic DNA was extracted from the sorted cells. The immunoSEQ Assay was used to sequence the TCRbeta CDR3 regions. This is the immuneACCESS table as TCRdb keeps it, with only in-frame sequences that have V and J called. A part of the clones is gone; compared with another copy, unresolved V genes explain less than half, and the rest is unexplained. The sample table records fewer than 90,000 clones; around 90% of these occur just once. Around 1.5% of the sample is in the top ten clones.

The receptor was isolated from an adult with an advanced solid tumor such as melanoma, head and neck, liver or kidney cancer. The chain links TRBV18 with TRBJ2-2; 9 bases in the junction line up with TRBD1. Sequencing was performed on CD4+ or CD8+ T cells sorted from blood, taken in a trial of the OX40 agonist ivuxolimab. CDR3 sequence: CASSPRTGDGGELFF. The nucleotide sequence reads TGTGCCAGCTCACCAAGGACAGGGGATGGCGGGGAGCTGTTTTTT.